Sequencing of this T cell receptor (beta chain) was carried out in a study of spatial heterogeneity in lung cancer. Overall study findings and caveats: Detection of ubiquitous tumor TCRs in blood was higher at resection than follow-up.

This clonotype appeared many times. The antigen is undetermined. The time point is: sample taken at primary tumor resection. Samples were donated by 72 untreated early-stage non-small cell lung cancer patients. Tumor, nontumor lung or frozen PBMC supplied whole RNA, sequenced without sorting. In the library, each TCR cDNA molecule bore its own unique molecular identifier. TCRdb reprocessed the 5' RACE reads via MiXCR and lists one record per CDR3 protein. The table has about 23,000 distinct CDR3 sequences, approximately 4.6% seen once. CDR1 is SGHVS, CDR2 FNYEAQ, per germline. The ends lost 7 bases at V and 7 bases at J; junction bases unmatched: 12. The CDR3 length is 15 residues.

J is TRBJ2-2 and V is TRBV7-6; 7 bases line up with TRBD2. The receptor comes from a male donor with early-stage non-small cell lung cancer. The sample here was PBMCs, taken at surgery. The CDR3 DNA reads TGTGCCAGCACCCCCGGGACTATCGGAGGCGGGGAGCTGTTTTTT. Protein: CASTPGTIGGGELFF.